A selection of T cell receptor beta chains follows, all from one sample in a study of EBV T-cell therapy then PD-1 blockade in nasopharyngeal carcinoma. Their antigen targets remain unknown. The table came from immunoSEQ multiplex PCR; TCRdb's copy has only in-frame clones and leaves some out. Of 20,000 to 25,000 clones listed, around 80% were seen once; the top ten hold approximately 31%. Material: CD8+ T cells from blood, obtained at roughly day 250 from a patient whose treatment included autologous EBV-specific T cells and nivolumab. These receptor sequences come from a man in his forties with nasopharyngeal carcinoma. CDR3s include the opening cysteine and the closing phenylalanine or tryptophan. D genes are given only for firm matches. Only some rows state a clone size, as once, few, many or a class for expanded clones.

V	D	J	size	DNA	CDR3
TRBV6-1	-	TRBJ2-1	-	TGTGCCAGCAGTGAAGCGGGGGGCTCCTACAATGAGCAGTTCTTC	CASSEAGGSYNEQFF
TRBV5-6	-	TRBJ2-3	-	TGTGCCAGCAGACCACAGGGCACAGATACGCAGTATTTT	CASRPQGTDTQYF
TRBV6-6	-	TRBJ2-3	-	TGTGCCAGCAGTTACGTCTCGGGGGTACCGGCAGATACGCAGTATTTT	CASSYVSGVPADTQYF
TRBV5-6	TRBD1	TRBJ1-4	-	TGTGCCAGCTCCCCGGGGACAGGGATTGAAAAACTGTTTTTT	CASSPGTGIEKLFF
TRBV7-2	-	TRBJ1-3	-	TGTGCCAGCAGCGCGCAACAGGGACTTCTCGGAAACACCATATATTTT	CASSAQQGLLGNTIYF
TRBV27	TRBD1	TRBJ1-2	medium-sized	TGTGCCAGCAGCATCGACAGGGCCCTGGGCTACACCTTC	CASSIDRALGYTF
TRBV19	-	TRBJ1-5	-	TGTGCCAGTAGTATAGTCCCATCGGGGAGGCAGCCCCAGCATTTT	CASSIVPSGRQPQHF
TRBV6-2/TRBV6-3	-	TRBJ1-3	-	TGTGCCAGCAGTTACTCGCGACAGGGAAACACCATATATTTT	CASSYSRQGNTIYF
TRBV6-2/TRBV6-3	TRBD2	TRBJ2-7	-	TGTGCCAGCAGTTACCCAAGTGGGCGGGGGGACTCCTACGAGCAGTACTTC	CASSYPSGRGDSYEQYF
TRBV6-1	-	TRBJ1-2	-	TGTGCCAGCAGTGAAGGCCCTGACAAAGTCGGCTATGGCTACACCTTC	CASSEGPDKVGYGYTF
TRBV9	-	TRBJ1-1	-	TGTGCCAGCAGCGTAGGGCAGGGGGAAGCTTTCTTT	CASSVGQGEAFF
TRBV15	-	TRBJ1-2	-	TGTGCCACTGGCTGGGGGAGCTATGGCTACACCTTC	CATGWGSYGYTF
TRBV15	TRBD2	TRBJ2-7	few	TGTGCCACCAGCGAAGGGGACGGGGGGAGGTACGAGCAGTACTTC	CATSEGDGGRYEQYF
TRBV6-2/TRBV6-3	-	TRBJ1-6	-	TGTGCCAGCAGTTACTCCATAACGGGGGGTACAAATTCACCCCTCCACTTT	CASSYSITGGTNSPLHF
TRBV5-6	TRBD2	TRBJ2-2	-	TGTGCCAGCACCCCTAGCGGGGGAACCGGGGAGCTGTTTTTT	CASTPSGGTGELFF
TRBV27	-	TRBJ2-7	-	TGTGCCAGCAGTCCCACCTCACATAGCTCCTACGAGCAGTACTTC	CASSPTSHSSYEQYF
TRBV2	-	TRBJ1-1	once	TGTGCCAGCAGTGAGGAGGGCCATTGGCTGAACACTGAAGCTTTCTTT	CASSEEGHWLNTEAFF
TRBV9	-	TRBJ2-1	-	TGTGCCAGCAGCGTAGAAAAGGGACCGCAGTTCTTC	CASSVEKGPQFF
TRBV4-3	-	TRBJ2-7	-	TGCGCCAGCAGCCAAGACGGGCTACTACCCGAGCAGTACTTC	CASSQDGLLPEQYF
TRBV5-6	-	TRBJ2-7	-	TGTGCCAGCAGCCCGTCAGCATACTCCTACGAGCAGTACTTC	CASSPSAYSYEQYF
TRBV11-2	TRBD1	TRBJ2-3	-	TGTGCCAGCAGCTTAGACCCCCAAGGGGGACAGGATCCCACAGATACGCAGTATTTT	CASSLDPQGGQDPTDTQYF
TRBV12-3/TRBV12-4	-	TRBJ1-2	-	TGTGCCAGCTGTTCCAGTCTGATCTATGGCTACACCTTC	CASCSSLIYGYTF
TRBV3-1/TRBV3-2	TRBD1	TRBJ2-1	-	TGTGCCAGCAGCCTAGGGACAGGGGGACGAAGAGTCAATGAGCAGTTCTTC	CASSLGTGGRRVNEQFF
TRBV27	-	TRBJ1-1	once	TGTGCCAGCAGTTTAGGGAGGAACACTGAAGCTTTCTTT	CASSLGRNTEAFF
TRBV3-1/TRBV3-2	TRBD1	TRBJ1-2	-	TGTGCCAGCAGCCAACCGGGGACAGGGGTCTTCTATGGCTACACCTTC	CASSQPGTGVFYGYTF
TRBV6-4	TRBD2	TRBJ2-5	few	TGTGCCAGCAGTGCTAGCGGGGGGGCTAGTGCCGAGACCCAGTACTTC	CASSASGGASAETQYF